Below, 29 T cell receptor beta chains from the same sample are listed, as sequenced in a study of blood T cells in healthy people across ages. A sample-barcoded 5' primer and a J-beta primer mix were used in a second PCR of roughly 7 to 12 cycles. TCRdb fed the 5' RACE reads into MiXCR, producing one record per CDR3 protein. There are approximately 1,100,000 distinct CDR3 sequences in the sample; 40% to 55% occur only once, and 15% to 20% lies in the top ten. The sequenced sample was blood. The receptor source for this set is a woman between 55 and 75 years old in good health.

Notes on this clonotype: A read error may explain this, as a much larger clone is one base away. This chain connects TRBV29-1 to TRBJ1-2; the D is unclear. The CDR3 runs to 11 residues. In germline, CDR1 is SQVTM, CDR2 ANQGSEA. In DNA form, the CDR3 reads TGCAGCGCTAGGGAGGACTATAGCTACACCTTC. Translation: CSAREDYSYTF.

This clonotype occurred a few times. This chain connects TRBV27 to TRBJ2-3; 7 nucleotides align to TRBD2. The V and J ends lost 4 bases and 3 bases, in that order; junction bases with no gene match: 7. The CDR3 sequence is 15 residues long. Germline lookup yields CDR1 MNHEY and CDR2 SMNVEV (reference sequence). The CDR3: CASSSRRTRTDTQYF. As DNA, the CDR3 is TGTGCCAGCAGTTCCCGGAGGACTAGGACAGATACGCAGTATTTT.

V and J are TRBV10-3 and TRBJ2-5; 11 nucleotides align to TRBD2. Germline trimming cut 2 bases from V and 5 bases from J; bases unmatched to any gene: 4. This CDR3 comprises 15 residues. Germline V gives CDR1 ENHRY, CDR2 SYGVKD. Here the CDR3 reads CAISETSGSWETQYF. CDR3 coding DNA: TGTGCCATCAGTGAGACTAGCGGGAGTTGGGAGACCCAGTACTTC.

The V call is TRBV9, the J call TRBJ1-1, with a tentative D call TRBD1 (6 bases). Per germline, CDR1 SGDLS and CDR2 YYNGEE. This CDR3 has 18 residues. The ends were cut back, 4 bases at V and 0 bases at J, with 22 bases in the middle. The CDR3 region is CASSRKGGGTPMNTEAFF. As DNA, the CDR3 is TGTGCCAGCAGCCGAAAGGGAGGGGGAACTCCCATGAACACTGAAGCTTTCTTT. Using reference TRBV9 and TRBJ1-1 for the parts outside the CDR3, the full variable domain is DSGVTQTPKHLITATGQRVTLRCSPRSGDLSVYWYQQSLDQGLQFLIQYYNGEERAKGNILERFSAQQFPDLHSELNLSSLELGDSALYFCASSRKGGGTPMNTEAFFGQGTRLTVV.

J is TRBJ2-5 and V is TRBV20-1, with 13 bases identical to TRBD2. The ends lost 8 bases at V and 4 bases at J; junction bases unmatched: 7. Germline CDR1 reads DFQATT; CDR2 reads SNEGSKA (reference sequence). The CDR3 is made up of 14 amino acids. The CDR3 DNA is TGCAGTACCACTAGCGGGAGGGCCGGAGAGACCCAGTACTTC. Translated, it gives CSTTSGRAGETQYF.

The gene calls are TRBV23-1 and TRBJ2-1; TRBD2 matches 9 bases. TRBV23-1 qualifies as an ORF whose function is uncertain. The trim removed 0 bases at V and 5 bases at J, leaving 8 bases unmatched. CDR3 size: 17 residues. CDR3 coding DNA: TGCGCCAGCAGTCAATCCCCGACTAGCGGACAAGACAATGAGCAGTTCTTC. This gives the protein CASSQSPTSGQDNEQFF.

The chain employs TRBV6-5 and TRBJ2-7, with a tentative D call TRBD1 (5 bases). The length of the CDR3 is 14 residues. The germline V and J ends were trimmed by 0 bases and 5 bases, with 11 bases remaining between them. Germline CDR1 reads MNHEY; CDR2 reads SVGAGI. The CDR3 region has the DNA TGTGCCAGCAGTTACTCTGGGGCCATCCACGAGCAGTACTTC. Protein product: CASSYSGAIHEQYF.

This sequence joins TRBV12-3 or TRBV12-4 and TRBJ1-6, with D possibly TRBD1 on 5 matching bases. V was trimmed by 3 bases and J by 9 bases, leaving 15 bases between them. This CDR3 is 15 amino acids long. The CDR3 reads CASSLGTSRGSPLHF. In DNA form, the CDR3 reads TGTGCCAGCAGTTTGGGGACCTCAAGGGGTTCACCCCTCCACTTT.

Comment on this clonotype: A read error may be the cause here, since a much bigger clone is one base away. The chain is built from TRBV29-1 and TRBJ2-4; unclear D gene. This CDR3 is built from 12 residues. V dropped 4 bases and J dropped 1 base, with 5 bases sitting between them. Germline V gene sequence: CDR1 SQVTM, CDR2 ANQGSEA. For the CDR3, the DNA is TGCAGCGTTGTGGGGGCCAAAAACATTCAGTACTTC. Encoded protein: CSVVGAKNIQYF.

In this sample, this clonotype turned up a few times. V is TRBV11-2 and J is TRBJ2-7; 10 bases fit TRBD2. This CDR3 is 18 amino acids long. The V gene end was trimmed by 4 bases and the J gene end by 0 bases; junction bases not matched to a gene: 12. Germline V gene sequence: CDR1 SGHAT, CDR2 FQNNGV. This chain's CDR3 is CASSSGGLAGGRSYEQYF. CDR3 in DNA: TGTGCCAGCAGCTCCGGAGGTTTAGCGGGAGGCCGCTCCTACGAGCAGTACTTC.

The chain carries TRBV28 and TRBJ2-7; 12 bases are shared with TRBD1. This CDR3 has 15 amino acids. Germline lookup yields CDR1 MDHEN and CDR2 SYDVKM. Losses at the gene ends were 6 bases for V and 5 bases for J; bases not matched to a gene: 8. The CDR3 sequence is CASRTSGTGGNEQYF. The DNA for the CDR3 is TGTGCCAGCAGGACCTCCGGGACAGGGGGCAACGAGCAGTACTTC.

This clonotype was counted between two and nine times. The chain has TRBV20-1 and TRBJ1-2; D not certain. CDR1 and CDR2 (germline): DFQATT, SNEGSKA (reference sequence). CDR3 length equals 17 residues. Trimming pared 2 bases from V and 4 bases from J, leaving 23 bases between. The CDR3 DNA reads as TGCAGTGCTAGATCCGAGGATCCGGGCAGAAAGATCTATGGCTACACCTTC. This sequence encodes CSARSEDPGRKIYGYTF.

This clonotype was seen once. A single base separates this from a much larger clone, so it may be a read error. The chain is built from TRBV29-1 and TRBJ2-5; D gene unclear. The better agreement between TRBJ2-1 and the DNA end casts doubt on the J call. The germline CDR1 and CDR2 sequences are SQVTM and ANQGSEA. This CDR3 region has 14 residues. The CDR3 nucleotides read TGCAGCGTTGAAGTTGTCGGACCTCGAGAGACCCAGTTCTTC. It specifies CSVEVVGPRETQFF.

This clonotype was seen more than once but under ten times. This chain links TRBV20-1 with TRBJ2-1; 8 bases are a match to TRBD1. Germline V CDR1 and CDR2: DFQATT, SNEGSKA (reference sequence). The length of the CDR3 is 18 residues. V trimming: 1 base; J trimming: 0 bases; junction bases outside the gene matches: 11. The CDR3 DNA reads as TGCAGTGCTAGAGTCTCCGAGGCAGGGGGCCTCTCCTACAATGAGCAGTTCTTC. It specifies CSARVSEAGGLSYNEQFF.

V usage is TRBV6-5 and J usage is TRBJ2-7, with TRBD1 as a possible D gene (6 bases). V shed 7 bases and J shed 2 bases, with 21 bases lying between them. Germline values: CDR1 MNHEY, CDR2 SVGAGI. The CDR3 is 16 residues long. In DNA form, the CDR3 reads TGTGCCAGCATTACCACGGCCAGGGACAATACCTACGAGCAGTACTTC. Amino acids: CASITTARDNTYEQYF.

This chain uses TRBV5-5 with TRBJ2-2; D possibly corresponds to TRBD2 (5 bases). Germline CDR1 and CDR2: SGHKS and YYEKEE (reference sequence). There are 13 residues in the CDR3. V was clipped by 2 bases and J by 7 bases, with 9 bases between them. As DNA, the CDR3 is TGTGCCAGCAGCTTCGAGGGCTTCGGGGAGCTGTTTTTT. It is translated as CASSFEGFGELFF.

This sequence joins TRBV30 and TRBJ1-2; D is uncertain. Germline loops: CDR1 GTSNPN, CDR2 SVGIG (reference sequence). The CDR3 totals 13 residues. V lost 0 bases, J lost 6 bases, and 11 bases lay in between. For the CDR3, the DNA is TGTGCCTGGAGTGTCGGGGATCTCGATGGCTACACCTTC. Translating it yields CAWSVGDLDGYTF.

The J gene is TRBJ2-5, the V gene TRBV3-1; D not resolved. V was shortened by 1 base and J by 4 bases, with 7 bases between the two germline ends. The CDR3 runs to 13 residues. The germline CDR1 and CDR2 sequences are LGHDT and YNNKEL (reference sequence). CDR3: CASSQAASETQYF. The CDR3 DNA follows: TGTGCCAGCAGCCAAGCGGCTTCAGAGACCCAGTACTTC.

This clonotype showed up just a few times. The rearrangement links TRBV7-9 to TRBJ2-7; possible D gene TRBD1, 5 bases. The germline V and J ends were trimmed by 8 bases and 3 bases, with 8 bases remaining between them. The germline V gene encodes CDR1 SEHNR and CDR2 FQNEAQ (reference sequence). The CDR3 runs to 11 residues. The chain's CDR3 is CASDDSYEQYF. For the CDR3, the DNA is TGTGCCAGCGACGACAGCTACGAGCAGTACTTC.

The V and J genes are TRBV28 and TRBJ2-7, with D unclear. Trimming took 5 bases from V and 4 from J, leaving 9 bases between them. Germline V CDR1 and CDR2: MDHEN, SYDVKM. This CDR3 is built from 12 residues. CDR3 residues: CASSPPLYEQYF. The CDR3 nucleotides read TGTGCCAGCAGTCCGCCTCTGTACGAGCAGTACTTC.

The V gene is TRBV5-1, the J gene TRBJ1-1; 7 bases match TRBD1. CDR1 and CDR2 from the germline V gene are SGHRS and YFSETQ. This CDR3 comprises 13 residues. V was clipped by 4 bases and J by 11 bases; unmatched bases: 11. CDR3 in amino acids: CASSVTGEGGAFF. In DNA, the CDR3 is TGCGCCAGCAGCGTTACAGGGGAGGGAGGGGCTTTCTTT.

This clonotype was detected a few times. The chain is built from TRBV10-3 and TRBJ2-7; maybe TRBD2 (7 bases). Trimming stripped 10 bases from V and 6 bases from J, with 19 bases between. This CDR3 has 13 residues. The germline CDR1 and CDR2 sequences are ENHRY and SYGVKD. CDR3 DNA sequence: TGTGCCACAGCAGCGGGACAACTGTGCGAGCAGTACTTC. Residues: CATAAGQLCEQYF.

On this clonotype: A much larger clone sits a single nucleotide away, making a read error possible. CDR3: CASGQGGSEQYF. CDR3 in DNA: TGTGCCAGCGGCCAAGGTGGGTCGGAGCAGTACTTC. The chain links TRBV3-1 to TRBJ2-7, with no clear D. Per the germline V gene, CDR1 is LGHDT and CDR2 is YNNKEL (reference sequence). This CDR3 has 12 amino acids.

Turning to this clonotype: The junction departs from the called germline gene at one end, perhaps through a read error. The chain employs TRBV5-1 and TRBJ2-1; TRBD1 agrees at 7 bases. The CDR3 runs to 15 residues. Germline V CDR1 and CDR2: SGHRS, YFSETQ. CDR3 in amino acids: CASSTGVHGGNGQFF. The DNA for the CDR3 is TGCGCCAGCAGCACAGGGGTCCACGGTGGCAATGGGCAGTTCTTC.

The V and J genes are TRBV29-1 and TRBJ2-1; TRBD2 aligns across 10 bases. The CDR3 consists of 14 residues. CDR1 and CDR2 from the germline V gene are SQVTM and ANQGSEA. V lost 3 bases, J lost 9 bases, and 8 bases stayed unmatched. CDR3 amino acids: CSVEGPAGGSEQFF. The CDR3 nucleotides read TGCAGCGTTGAGGGACCAGCGGGAGGGTCTGAGCAGTTCTTC.

The chain employs TRBV15 and TRBJ2-1; TRBD2 matches 7 bases. Trimming at V came to 3 bases and at J to 5 bases, leaving 7 bases not matched to a gene. Germline assignment: CDR1 LNHNV and CDR2 YYDKDF (reference sequence). The CDR3 consists of 15 residues. CDR3 residues: CATSSSGTTHNEQFF. CDR3 coding DNA: TGTGCCACCAGCAGTTCCGGGACTACCCACAATGAGCAGTTCTTC.

The chain recombines TRBV21-1 with TRBJ2-7. TRBV21-1 is a recognized pseudogene. The CDR3 runs 13 residues. The CDR3 bases are TGTGCCAGCAGCAAAGCGTCCTTCTACGAGCAGTACTTC. This sequence encodes CASSKASFYEQYF.

This clonotype appeared a few times. This chain connects TRBV29-1 to TRBJ2-1, with 8 bases that match TRBD2. The CDR3 runs to 13 residues. Germline-derived CDR1 and CDR2 are SQVTM and ANQGSEA. J was trimmed by 6 bases and V by 6 bases; bases with no gene match: 7. The chain's CDR3 is CSVPLAGPNEQFF. For the CDR3, the DNA is TGCAGCGTACCCCTAGCGGGTCCCAATGAGCAGTTCTTC.

This chain uses TRBV27 with TRBJ2-5, with D perhaps matching TRBD1 or TRBD2 (5 bases each). V gave up 5 bases and J gave up 11 bases, with 12 bases separating them. Per the germline V gene, CDR1 is MNHEY and CDR2 is SMNVEV (reference sequence). This CDR3 contains 11 residues. CDR3 residues: CASSAGTEQYF. The CDR3 DNA reads TGTGCCAGCAGTGCCGGGACGGAGCAGTACTTC.